This T cell receptor (beta chain) came from a study of blood T cell repertoires in COVID-19. Study processing details: Reference gene primers were amplified, and this amplification served to estimate nucleated cell counts. Generated by immunoSEQ multiplex PCR, the TCRdb table keeps only in-frame clones and is missing some. The DNA gave D and trimming, while V, J and clone size come from that table. The sample contains 300,000 to 450,000 clones, around 92% of which appear only once. Input material: peripheral blood. This sequence was found in a woman in her 30s with COVID-19, enrolled during active disease.

The CDR3 loop reads CASSSQGAVTDTQYF. As DNA, the CDR3 is TGTGCCAGCAGCTCACAGGGGGCCGTCACAGATACGCAGTATTTT. The V gene is TRBV28, the J gene TRBJ2-3; TRBD1 matches 9 bases. The V segment lost 6 bases and the J segment 2 bases; nucleotides outside the gene matches: 6. The CDR3 has 15 amino acids. The germline V gene has CDR1 MDHEN and CDR2 SYDVKM.